The 12 T cell receptor beta chains below all came from one sample that was sequenced in a study of T-cell memory formation after mild COVID-19. TCRdb redid the calling of the 5' RACE reads with MiXCR, one entry per CDR3 protein. The table has about 120,000 distinct CDR3 sequences, 20% to 25% seen once. Sequencing was performed on PBMCs or a T cell subset sorted from them (not recorded which). The receptors shown here come from a man between 18 and 29 years old who had mild COVID-19 (a few samples of this study predate the infection). Cell type and time point are not known.

This clonotype was found a few times. The chain joins TRBV6-2 or TRBV6-3 to TRBJ2-7; no clear D. Germline values: CDR1 MNHEY, CDR2 SVGEGT. Trimming took 5 bases from V and 7 from J, leaving 18 bases between them. This CDR3 contains 14 residues. The CDR3 loop reads CASSQSGETREQYF. Here the CDR3 DNA reads TGTGCCAGCAGTCAATCCGGAGAGACTCGGGAGCAGTACTTC.

This clonotype was found a few times. The V gene is TRBV29-1, the J gene TRBJ2-2; D is ambiguous. Trimming pared 4 bases from V and 5 bases from J, leaving 5 bases between. CDR1 is SQVTM and CDR2 is ANQGSEA in the germline V gene. The CDR3 spans 11 residues. CDR3 DNA: TGCAGCGTTGTAAAGACCGGGGAGCTGTTTTTT. Its protein product is CSVVKTGELFF.

The V and J genes are TRBV7-9 and TRBJ1-5; no firm D call. Germline CDR1 is SEHNR and CDR2 is FQNEAQ (reference sequence). The CDR3 is made up of 12 amino acids. Trimming took 3 bases from V and 5 from J, leaving 5 bases between them. In DNA form, the CDR3 reads TGTGCCAGCAGCTTTCTAGATCAGCCCCAGCATTTT. Residues: CASSFLDQPQHF.

This clonotype was found many times. V usage is TRBV4-3 and J usage is TRBJ2-2, with D possibly TRBD1 on 5 matching bases. The CDR3 spans 17 residues. V lost 0 bases and J 5 bases, leaving 16 bases between the germline ends. Germline assignment: CDR1 LGHNA and CDR2 YSLEER. In DNA form, the CDR3 reads TGCGCCAGCAGCCAAGAATTTACCAGAAGGGGTACCGGGGAGCTGTTTTTT. Protein sequence: CASSQEFTRRGTGELFF.

V gene TRBV7-9 combines with J gene TRBJ1-5; TRBD1 matches 8 bases. Germline CDR1 reads SEHNR; CDR2 reads FQNEAQ (reference sequence). V was clipped by 5 bases and J by 0 bases; unmatched bases: 6. The CDR3 loop spans 16 amino acids. The CDR3 spells CASSGPTGDSNQPQHF. In nucleotides, the CDR3 is TGTGCCAGCAGCGGCCCGACAGGGGATAGCAATCAGCCCCAGCATTTT.

This chain uses TRBV19 with TRBJ2-1; 7 bases are shared with TRBD1. The V gene end was trimmed by 4 bases and the J gene end by 8 bases; junction bases not matched to a gene: 5. Germline lookup yields CDR1 LNHDA and CDR2 SQIVND (reference sequence). The CDR3 length is 13 residues. CDR3 nucleotides: TGTGCCAGTAGTAAAACAGGGGTTGATGAGCAGTTCTTC. Its protein product is CASSKTGVDEQFF.

This clonotype occurred a few times. The chain employs TRBV10-1 and TRBJ2-5; D call uncertain. The ends were cut back, 7 bases at V and 5 bases at J, with 5 bases in the middle. The CDR3 consists of 10 residues. Germline CDR1 reads WNHNN; CDR2 reads SYGVQD (reference sequence). DNA for the CDR3: TGCGCCAGCATTGGGGAGACCCAGTACTTC. Amino acid sequence: CASIGETQYF.

The rearrangement joins TRBV12-5 to TRBJ2-1, with TRBD2 matching 7 bases. The CDR3 totals 16 residues. The trim removed 5 bases at V and 0 bases at J, leaving 7 bases unmatched. Per germline, CDR1 LGHNT and CDR2 FRNRAP. CDR3 bases: TGTGCTAGTGGTACCCAAGCGGGGCGCTCCTACAATGAGCAGTTCTTC. This sequence encodes CASGTQAGRSYNEQFF.

This rearrangement joins TRBV4-3 to TRBJ1-3; D possibly corresponds to TRBD1 (5 bases). The length of the CDR3 is 18 residues. Trimming shortened V by 0 bases and J by 0 bases, and 15 bases separated the two germline ends. Germline assignment: CDR1 LGHNA and CDR2 YSLEER. The CDR3 DNA sequence: TGCGCCAGCAGCCAAGATTTCGGGGGATGGGGCTCTGGAAACACCATATATTTT. Protein sequence: CASSQDFGGWGSGNTIYF.

The V call is TRBV20-1, the J call TRBJ2-7, with 9 bases aligning to TRBD1. Germline lookup yields CDR1 DFQATT and CDR2 SNEGSKA (reference sequence). CDR3 length equals 14 residues. With V trimmed by 6 bases and J by 6 bases, 12 bases remained unmatched. This CDR3 reads CSANEDRGPGEQYF. The CDR3 DNA sequence: TGCAGTGCGAATGAGGACAGGGGCCCCGGCGAGCAGTACTTC.

This clonotype was detected only once. The chain uses TRBV14 and TRBJ1-6; no clear D gene. V lost 5 bases and J lost 7, with 12 bases in between. The V gene's germline CDR1 is SGHDN and CDR2 FVKESK. This CDR3 is 14 amino acids long. This CDR3 reads CASSGWYGNSPLHF. CDR3 nucleotide sequence: TGTGCCAGCAGCGGATGGTACGGGAATTCACCCCTCCACTTT.

CDR3 nucleotide sequence: TGCGCCAGCAGTTTCACAGGGGTATTGGATTCCCAGTACTTC. Amino acid sequence: CASSFTGVLDSQYF. The chain employs TRBV5-1 and TRBJ2-5; 7 positions match TRBD1. The V segment lost 5 bases and the J segment 9 bases; nucleotides outside the gene matches: 13. Germline CDR1 reads SGHRS; CDR2 reads YFSETQ. The CDR3 has 14 amino acids. Filled out from reference TRBV5-1 and TRBJ2-5, the complete variable domain reads KAGVTQTPRYLIKTRGQQVTLSCSPISGHRSVSWYQQTPGQGLQFLFEYFSETQRNKGNFPGRFSGRQFSNSRSEMNVSTLELGDSALYLCASSFTGVLDSQYFGPGTRLLVL.